A selection of T cell receptor beta chains follows, all from one sample in a study of cytomegalovirus exposure and HLA in healthy donors. TCRdb's copy holds only in-frame clones and misses some; the assay was immunoSEQ multiplex PCR. The sample records around 95,000 clones, about 78% being singletons. The sequencing input was PBMCs. The receptor set was obtained from a woman between 40 and 55 years old in good health and CMV-seropositive. The CDR3 runs from the conserved cysteine through the conserved F or W. A D gene is named only where the DNA matches it firmly. Clone size, where shown, is once, few, many, or a class for clones that have expanded.

v_gene,d_gene,abundance,j_gene,CDR3aa,CDR3nt
TRBV2,.,.,TRBJ2-7,CASSGRRLGSYEQYF,TGTGCCAGCAGTGGTAGGAGACTAGGGTCCTACGAGCAGTACTTC
TRBV11-3,.,.,TRBJ2-1,CASSLDSSSYNEQFF,TGTGCCAGCAGCTTAGACAGTTCCTCCTACAATGAGCAGTTCTTC
TRBV28,TRBD1,.,TRBJ2-2,CASSADRTTGELFF,TGTGCCAGCAGTGCGGACAGGACCACCGGGGAGCTGTTTTTT
TRBV6-1,.,.,TRBJ2-2,CASMLQGAGTGELFF,TGTGCCAGCATGTTACAGGGTGCGGGCACCGGGGAGCTGTTTTTT
TRBV18,TRBD1,.,TRBJ2-7,CASSLGTGSVGEQYF,TGTGCCAGCTCACTTGGGACAGGGAGTGTTGGCGAGCAGTACTTC
TRBV2,.,few,TRBJ2-2,CASRGQVNTGELFF,TGTGCCAGCAGGGGCCAGGTGAACACCGGGGAGCTGTTTTTT
TRBV18,.,.,TRBJ1-3,CASSPLPDSGNTIYF,TGTGCCAGCTCACCCCTTCCAGACTCTGGAAACACCATATATTTT
TRBV4-1,.,.,TRBJ2-7,CASSQEGLRTYEQYF,TGCGCCAGCAGCCAAGAGGGACTGAGGACCTACGAGCAGTACTTC
TRBV14,.,.,TRBJ1-2,CASSQRPRGASGYTF,TGTGCCAGCAGCCAACGACCTCGGGGGGCTAGTGGCTACACCTTC
TRBV28,TRBD2,.,TRBJ2-7,CASSRKTLAGAYEQYF,TGTGCCAGCAGTCGCAAAACACTAGCGGGAGCCTACGAGCAGTACTTC
TRBV4-1,TRBD1,once,TRBJ2-6,CASSQGTGGTLGANVLTF,TGCGCCAGCAGCCAAGGGACAGGGGGCACTCTGGGGGCCAACGTCCTGACTTTC
TRBV18,TRBD2,.,TRBJ2-3,CASSPLSGRAHTQYF,TGTGCCAGCTCACCACTTAGCGGGAGGGCCCACACGCAGTATTTT
TRBV9,TRBD2,few,TRBJ2-3,CASSPTTSGKQDTQYF,TGTGCCAGCAGCCCGACGACTAGCGGGAAACAAGATACGCAGTATTTT
TRBV18,.,.,TRBJ1-2,CASSRGAGPDYGYTF,TGTGCCAGCTCACGAGGTGCGGGACCCGACTATGGCTACACCTTC
TRBV11-2,TRBD1,once,TRBJ2-2,CASSLGAGQGRSGELFF,TGTGCCAGCAGCTTGGGGGCGGGACAGGGAAGATCCGGGGAGCTGTTTTTT
TRBV6-1,TRBD2,.,TRBJ2-1,CASSETSGGVYNEQFF,TGTGCCAGCAGTGAAACTAGCGGGGGGGTCTACAATGAGCAGTTCTTC
TRBV6-1,.,.,TRBJ2-1,CASSEAAWTLTYNEQFF,TGTGCCAGCAGTGAAGCGGCTTGGACACTCACCTACAATGAGCAGTTCTTC
TRBV6-1,TRBD2,.,TRBJ2-3,CASSAAGAGEWRTQYF,TGTGCCAGCAGTGCTGCCGGAGCGGGGGAATGGCGTACGCAGTATTTT
TRBV20-1,.,.,TRBJ2-7,CSAEGGYEQYF,TGCAGTGCGGAAGGGGGATACGAGCAGTACTTC
TRBV10-3,TRBD2,.,TRBJ2-1,CAISSLTSVPNNEQFF,TGTGCCATCAGTTCCCTTACTAGCGTACCTAACAATGAGCAGTTCTTC
TRBV19,TRBD1,.,TRBJ1-2,CASSLGQGYYGYTF,TGTGCCAGTAGCCTTGGACAGGGGTACTATGGCTACACCTTC